This TCR beta chain was identified during a study of shared clonotypes between healthy human individuals. On the study more broadly: Donors had three CD4 naive, three CD4 memory, two CD8 naive and one CD8 memory plate apiece.

Overall study findings and caveats: Represented diversity, genetic and exposure-history alike, was limited by few donors.

Naive CD8 cells comprised CD45RO-negative, CCR7-positively selected cells, excluding terminally differentiated effector memory CD45RA+ cells. A note on this clone: Its target is not known.

Replicate PCRs for sorted subsets used roughly 200 ng DNA; this equaled about 30,000 T cell genomes. The repertoire was sequenced with immunoSEQ multiplex PCR; TCRdb's copy has only in-frame clones and lacks some. The table lists hundreds of thousands of clones, roughly 95% of them singletons. The V and J ends lost 4 bases and 5 bases, in that order; junction bases with no gene match: 13. The CDR3 loop spans 17 amino acids. Germline CDR1 and CDR2: MDHEN and SYDVKM. This clonotype originated in a woman aged 25 to 45 in good health. The chain links TRBV28 to TRBJ2-7, with 11 bases aligning to TRBD1. The specimen sequenced was naive CD8+ T cells sorted from blood. The CDR3, as DNA: TGTGCCAGCAGTTACCCCCGGCGGACAGGGGGCTTGGACGAGCAGTACTTC. Encoded protein: CASSYPRRTGGLDEQYF. Full variable domain (rest looked up from reference TRBV28 and TRBJ2-7): DVKVTQSSRYLVKRTGEKVFLECVQDMDHENMFWYRQDPGLGLRLIYFSYDVKMKEKGDIPEGYSVSREKKERFSLILESASTNQTSMYLCASSYPRRTGGLDEQYFGPGTRLTVT.